The 8 T cell receptor beta chains below all came from one sample that was sequenced in a study of OX40 agonist ivuxolimab in advanced cancers. Libraries were prepared by immunoSEQ multiplex PCR; TCRdb keeps only in-frame clonotypes and omits some of them. The sample contains 71,000 or so clones, around 86% of which appear only once. Specimen: CD4+ or CD8+ T cells sorted from blood, collected in a trial of the OX40 agonist ivuxolimab. The receptors derive from an adult with an advanced solid tumor such as melanoma, head and neck, liver or kidney cancer.

There are a few counts of this clone. The J gene is TRBJ2-5, the V gene TRBV6-6, with unresolved D. From germline, CDR1 is MNHNY and CDR2 SVGAGI (reference sequence). The V gene lost 5 bases and the J gene lost 5 bases, with 6 bases spanning the gap. The CDR3 runs 11 residues. CDR3 sequence (DNA): TGTGCCAGCAGTCCGGAGGAGACCCAGTACTTC. It specifies CASSPEETQYF.

The V gene is TRBV7-8, the J gene TRBJ1-2; maybe TRBD1 (5 bases). This CDR3 is built from 13 residues. Germline V gene lookup returns CDR1 SGHVS and CDR2 FQNEAQ. V dropped 1 base and J dropped 4 bases, with 7 bases sitting between them. The CDR3 protein is CASSLEGRYGYTF. Written as DNA, the CDR3 is TGTGCCAGCAGCTTAGAGGGGCGCTATGGCTACACCTTC.

This clone has a single count. This chain links TRBV19 with TRBJ2-1, with 10 bases lining up with TRBD2. After removal of 7 bases from V and 6 bases from J, the junction contained 3 bases not matched to a gene. The CDR3 extends over 13 amino acids. The V gene's germline CDR1 is LNHDA and CDR2 SQIVND (reference sequence). CDR3 sequence: CASKVAGGNEQFF. The CDR3 DNA reads as TGTGCCAGTAAGGTAGCGGGAGGCAATGAGCAGTTCTTC.

This clone has more than one count but fewer than ten. The genes are TRBV7-6 and TRBJ1-1; D remains ambiguous. The V end was cut by 2 bases, the J end by 1 base, with 8 bases between. The CDR3 is made up of 14 amino acids. Germline V gene sequence: CDR1 SGHVS, CDR2 FNYEAQ. This chain's CDR3 is CASSLHQRNTEAFF. The CDR3 nucleotides are TGTGCCAGCAGCTTACATCAACGGAACACTGAAGCTTTCTTT.

CDR3 DNA sequence: TGTGCCAGCTCCTTGGGGACCGGGGAGCTGTTTTTT. The encoded protein is CASSLGTGELFF. The chain combines TRBV2 with TRBJ2-2; D is ambiguous. Germline V CDR1 and CDR2: SNHLY, FYNNEI. The length of the CDR3 is 12 residues. The V end was cut by 8 bases, the J end by 5 bases, with 9 bases between.

This chain connects TRBV5-1 to TRBJ2-2, with D perhaps TRBD2 (5 bases). The CDR3 extends over 14 amino acids. V was clipped by 0 bases and J by 5 bases, with 8 bases between them. Per germline, CDR1 SGHRS and CDR2 YFSETQ. The CDR3 region is CASSLGESTGELFF. For the CDR3, the DNA is TGCGCCAGCAGCTTGGGGGAGTCGACCGGGGAGCTGTTTTTT. The complete variable domain, with remaining parts taken from reference TRBV5-1 and TRBJ2-2, reads KAGVTQTPRYLIKTRGQQVTLSCSPISGHRSVSWYQQTPGQGLQFLFEYFSETQRNKGNFPGRFSGRQFSNSRSEMNVSTLELGDSALYLCASSLGESTGELFFGEGSRLTVL.

The V and J genes are TRBV23-1 and TRBJ2-7; 8 bases are a match to TRBD1. TRBV23-1 falls under the ORF class, with uncertain function. Trimming cost V 2 bases and J 6 bases; bases outside gene matches: 9. This CDR3 comprises 15 residues. DNA of the CDR3: TGCGCCAGCAGTCAAGGGCAGGGGGCGTCTTGCGAGCAGTACTTC. As protein: CASSQGQGASCEQYF.

The CDR3 region has the DNA TGTGCCACCCAAGGAGGAGGTCAAGAGACCCAGTACTTC. This encodes CATQGGGQETQYF. This chain links TRBV7-9 with TRBJ2-5; tentatively, D is TRBD2 (5 bases). Germline V CDR1 and CDR2: SEHNR, FQNEAQ (reference sequence). CDR3 size: 13 residues. V was cut by 10 bases and J by 2 bases, with 14 bases left in between.